This T cell receptor beta chain was captured by sequencing in a study of blood T cells in healthy people across ages. A second PCR, run for roughly 7 to 11 cycles, used a sample-barcoded 5' primer plus a J-beta primer mix. TCRdb fed the 5' RACE reads into MiXCR, producing one record per CDR3 protein. The table has under 2,000,000 distinct CDR3 sequences, about 50% seen once. Each donor had approximately 10 milliliters of peripheral blood drawn. CDR1 is SGHDN and CDR2 is FVKESK in the germline V gene. The CDR3 contains 16 residues. The trim removed 4 bases at V and 4 bases at J, leaving 7 bases unmatched.

V gene TRBV14 combines with J gene TRBJ2-1; TRBD2 agrees at 10 bases. The sample was blood. The sequence was collected from a woman in her thirties or forties in good health. The CDR3 reads CASSLSGGIVYNEQFF. DNA for the CDR3: TGTGCCAGCAGCCTTAGCGGGGGGATAGTATACAATGAGCAGTTCTTC.